These 17 T cell receptor beta chains originate from one sample sequenced in a study of T-cell memory formation after mild COVID-19 (dated by TCRdb to about 2021). Libraries were constructed by 5' RACE. TCRdb records Illumina NovaSeq 6000 as the sequencer. TCRdb reprocessing: public reads trimmed at Q25 with fastp, clones called with MiXCR, in-frame beta chains kept. A single entry per CDR3 protein holds the most common genes and DNA from its merged rows. The sample includes approximately 170,000 distinct CDR3 sequences, with roughly 13% observed a single time. Of the sample, 2.5% to 4% falls within the top ten clones. Specimen: PBMCs or a T cell subset sorted from them (not recorded which). Receptors were obtained from a man aged 18 to 29 who had mild COVID-19 (a few samples of this study predate the infection). The sample titles of this study are shuffled in the database, so cell type and time point are left out; the donor was told from shared clones.

This clonotype has a count of ten or more. The rearrangement joins TRBV5-1 to TRBJ2-3, with D possibly TRBD2 on 5 matching bases. CDR3 length: 14 amino acids. Trimming removed 2 bases at V and 3 bases at J, with 10 bases between. Germline V CDR1 and CDR2: SGHRS, YFSETQ. The CDR3: CASSFGIATDTQYF. For the CDR3, the DNA is TGCGCCAGCAGCTTTGGAATAGCGACAGATACGCAGTATTTT.

The J gene is TRBJ2-7, the V gene TRBV19, with 7 nucleotides matching TRBD1. J was trimmed by 9 bases and V by 5 bases; bases with no gene match: 13. Per germline, CDR1 LNHDA and CDR2 SQIVND (reference sequence). This CDR3 comprises 14 residues. CDR3 nucleotides: TGTGCCAGTAGTCCGTCCGACAGGGTACCGGTGCAGTACTTC. Translated, it gives CASSPSDRVPVQYF.

V is TRBV4-3 and J is TRBJ2-1; 7 bases fit TRBD2. Germline values: CDR1 LGHNA, CDR2 YSLEER. This CDR3 is 14 amino acids long. The trim removed 5 bases at V and 8 bases at J, leaving 9 bases unmatched. CDR3 residues: CASSTERGRDEQFF. CDR3 DNA sequence: TGCGCCAGCAGCACGGAACGAGGGAGGGATGAGCAGTTCTTC.

For the CDR3, the DNA is TGTGCCAGCAGCTTTCGGGCACCCCGGGGCGTTTTCTACGACCGCACAGATACGCAGTATTTT. As protein: CASSFRAPRGVFYDRTDTQYF. The chain joins TRBV7-9 to TRBJ2-3; either TRBD1 or TRBD2 may supply D (5 bases each). CDR3 length equals 21 residues. The V end was cut by 3 bases, the J end by 1 base, with 29 bases between. Germline V CDR1 and CDR2: SEHNR, FQNEAQ (reference sequence).

The table lists this clonotype with a few counts. This chain joins TRBV12-3 or TRBV12-4 and TRBJ2-3, with 8 bases lining up with TRBD2. The CDR3 contains 14 residues. The trim removed 5 bases at V and 8 bases at J, leaving 9 bases unmatched. CDR3 DNA: TGTGCCAGCAGTCTTGGACTAGCCGGGGGTACGCAGTATTTT. It specifies CASSLGLAGGTQYF.

The rearrangement uses TRBV4-3 and TRBJ2-6; TRBD1 agrees at 8 bases. CDR1 and CDR2 from the germline V gene are LGHNA and YSLEER. Unmatched junction bases numbered 6, after V lost 1 base and J lost 1 base. The CDR3 has 18 residues. CDR3 in DNA: TGCGCCAGCAGCCAAGTGTGGCAGGGGGCATCTGGGGCCAACGTCCTGACTTTC. Translating it yields CASSQVWQGASGANVLTF.

V usage is TRBV6-2 or TRBV6-3 and J usage is TRBJ2-1, with D hard to call. Between the trimmed V and J ends, which lost 2 bases and 4 bases, there was a span of 12 bases. This CDR3 spans 15 amino acids. Germline CDR1 and CDR2: MNHEY and SVGEGT. The DNA for the CDR3 is TGTGCCAGCAGTTACGGGCCAGGCAATTACAATGAGCAGTTCTTC. Protein: CASSYGPGNYNEQFF.

This clonotype was counted a few times. The chain couples TRBV5-1 to TRBJ2-2; D may match TRBD1 or TRBD2 (5 bases each). The germline V and J ends were trimmed by 3 bases and 0 bases, with 12 bases remaining between them. This CDR3 spans 16 amino acids. CDR1 is SGHRS and CDR2 is YFSETQ in the germline V gene. The CDR3 spells CASSSRDAPNTGELFF. CDR3 DNA sequence: TGCGCCAGCAGCTCCCGGGACGCCCCGAACACCGGGGAGCTGTTTTTT.

This rearrangement joins TRBV5-1 to TRBJ2-6; D is undetermined. CDR1 SGHRS and CDR2 YFSETQ come from the germline V gene. Trimming pared 4 bases from V and 2 bases from J, leaving 7 bases between. The CDR3 length is 14 residues. The CDR3 nucleotides are TGCGCCAGCAGCGTGAGGACTGGGGCCAACGTCCTGACTTTC. It specifies CASSVRTGANVLTF.

The V gene is TRBV5-1, the J gene TRBJ2-1; maybe TRBD1 (6 bases). V was shortened by 4 bases and J by 7 bases, with 9 bases between the two germline ends. The CDR3 extends over 12 amino acids. CDR1 and CDR2 from the germline V gene are SGHRS and YFSETQ. CDR3 amino acids: CASSQGWNEQFF. CDR3 bases: TGCGCCAGCAGCCAGGGGTGGAATGAGCAGTTCTTC.

This chain uses TRBV11-3 with TRBJ2-2; tentative D call: TRBD2 (5 bases). Trimming shortened V by 5 bases and J by 7 bases, and 17 bases separated the two germline ends. The CDR3 consists of 15 residues. Germline V gene lookup returns CDR1 SGHNT and CDR2 YENEEA. The CDR3 here is CASSPSPRAGGELFF. The CDR3 bases are TGTGCCAGCAGCCCCTCCCCGAGGGCCGGCGGGGAGCTGTTTTTT.

This clonotype has a count of ten or more. V and J are TRBV4-2 and TRBJ2-3, with unresolved D. The CDR3 has 15 residues. Germline CDR1 and CDR2: LGHNA and YNFKEQ. V was trimmed by 1 base and J by 1 base, leaving 9 bases between them. The DNA for the CDR3 is TGTGCCAGCAGCCAAGGCCCCTCACGCACAGATACGCAGTATTTT. Translating it yields CASSQGPSRTDTQYF.

This clonotype was counted between two and nine times. The CDR3 loop reads CASSQEQQATQYF. In DNA, the CDR3 is TGTGCCAGCAGCCAGGAACAACAAGCTACGCAGTATTTT. The chain has TRBV14 and TRBJ2-3; D is uncertain. Germline lookup yields CDR1 SGHDN and CDR2 FVKESK. This CDR3 is built from 13 residues. Between the trimmed V and J ends, which lost 3 bases and 8 bases, there was a span of 12 bases.

This clonotype came up a few times. The rearrangement uses TRBV3-1 and TRBJ2-2; no clear D. V was shortened by 2 bases and J by 6 bases, with 4 bases between the two germline ends. The CDR3 consists of 12 residues. Germline assignment: CDR1 LGHDT and CDR2 YNNKEL (reference sequence). The CDR3: CASSQIAGELFF. For the CDR3, the DNA is TGTGCCAGCAGCCAAATTGCCGGGGAGCTGTTTTTT.

This clonotype came up a few times. V and J are TRBV5-1 and TRBJ2-3; the D gene is possibly TRBD1 (6 bases). V was trimmed by 0 bases and J by 6 bases, leaving 11 bases between them. CDR3 length: 14 residues. Germline lookup yields CDR1 SGHRS and CDR2 YFSETQ. The DNA for the CDR3 is TGCGCCAGCAGCTTGGCCCCAGGGGCCGATACGCAGTATTTT. Amino acids: CASSLAPGADTQYF.

This clonotype was seen ten or more times. The V and J genes are TRBV24-1 and TRBJ2-1; unclear D gene. V was pared by 0 bases and J by 13 bases, with 15 bases between. Germline values: CDR1 KGHDR, CDR2 SFDVKD. This CDR3 contains 14 residues. CDR3 bases: TGTGCCACCAGTGATTTGCAGCTGGGTGAGACCCAGTTCTTC. Translated, it gives CATSDLQLGETQFF.

This chain links TRBV7-3 with TRBJ2-1, with 9 bases lining up with TRBD1. Germline V gene sequence: CDR1 SGHTA, CDR2 FQGTGA. V trimming: 5 bases; J trimming: 9 bases; junction bases outside the gene matches: 5. The CDR3 length is 13 residues. The DNA of the CDR3 is TGTGCCAGCAGCCCTACAGGGGGCGGTGAGCAGTTCTTC. Protein: CASSPTGGGEQFF. The full variable domain, in which reference TRBV7-3 and TRBJ2-1 provide the parts outside the CDR3, is GAGVSQTPSNKVTEKGKYVELRCDPISGHTALYWYRQSLGQGPEFLIYFQGTGAADDSGLPNDRFFAVRPEGSVSTLKIQRTERGDSAVYLCASSPTGGGEQFFGPGTRLTVL.